A single sample is the source of the 29 T cell receptor beta chains below, sequenced in a study of Epstein–Barr virus B cells in breast cancer. RNA was the template for SMARTer libraries capturing complete alpha and beta V(D)J regions. TCRdb itself ran the 5' RACE reads through MiXCR, one entry per CDR3 protein. The sample consists of under 850 distinct CDR3 sequences, roughly two fifths of them appearing once. The antigens of these receptors remain unknown. Material: tumor-infiltrating lymphocytes expanded in culture. Source of these receptors: a woman aged 40-49 years with triple-negative breast cancer.

The V and J genes are TRBV29-1 and TRBJ2-7, with 7 bases fitting TRBD2. Trimming took 3 bases from V and 0 from J; bases not matched to a gene: 5. Germline CDR1 is SQVTM and CDR2 is ANQGSEA. CDR3 length: 14 amino acids. The DNA of the CDR3 is TGCAGCGTTGATTCGGGGGGTGACTCCTACGAGCAGTACTTC. It codes for CSVDSGGDSYEQYF.

This chain links TRBV19 with TRBJ2-5; 9 positions agree with TRBD1. The CDR3 is 14 residues long. The trim removed 5 bases at V and 5 bases at J, leaving 6 bases unmatched. Germline-derived CDR1 and CDR2 are LNHDA and SQIVND (reference sequence). CDR3 in amino acids: CASSLTGGEETQYF. CDR3 bases: TGTGCCAGTAGTTTAACAGGGGGCGAGGAGACCCAGTACTTC.

This chain joins TRBV20-1 and TRBJ1-4; the match to TRBD1 covers 7 bases. Germline CDR1 and CDR2: DFQATT and SNEGSKA (reference sequence). V trimming: 6 bases; J trimming: 8 bases; junction bases outside the gene matches: 9. The CDR3 extends over 13 amino acids. CDR3 sequence reads: CSAEDREGEKLFF. CDR3 nucleotides: TGCAGTGCGGAAGACAGGGAGGGCGAAAAACTGTTTTTT.

Only a few counts were recorded for this clonotype. The chain couples TRBV27 to TRBJ2-5; 7 bases are a match to TRBD1. This CDR3 has 14 residues. The germline V gene has CDR1 MNHEY and CDR2 SMNVEV (reference sequence). V trimming: 4 bases; J trimming: 4 bases; junction bases outside the gene matches: 6. The CDR3 region is CASSSWKGAETQYF. Written as DNA, the CDR3 is TGTGCCAGCAGTTCCTGGAAGGGGGCAGAGACCCAGTACTTC.

The chain recombines TRBV27 with TRBJ2-1, with D perhaps TRBD2 (5 bases). There are 12 residues in the CDR3. V lost 2 bases to trimming and J lost 12 bases, with 11 bases between them. Per the germline V gene, CDR1 is MNHEY and CDR2 is SMNVEV (reference sequence). This chain's CDR3 is CASSLIGNRQFF. The CDR3 DNA follows: TGTGCCAGCAGTTTAATCGGGAACAGGCAGTTCTTC.

This clonotype counts as medium-sized. The chain links TRBV7-8 to TRBJ2-2; 7 bases align to TRBD2. The CDR3 consists of 14 residues. Germline CDR1 reads SGHVS; CDR2 reads FQNEAQ. After removal of 2 bases from V and 7 bases from J, the junction contained 4 bases not matched to a gene. DNA for the CDR3: TGTGCCAGCAGCTTATCAGGGAGGGTCGGGGAGCTGTTTTTT. Translation gives CASSLSGRVGELFF.

The chain combines TRBV20-1 with TRBJ2-1; 10 nucleotides line up with TRBD2. The CDR3 is 15 amino acids. CDR1 is DFQATT, CDR2 SNEGSKA, per germline (reference sequence). V trimming: 6 bases; J trimming: 4 bases; junction bases outside the gene matches: 9. CDR3 sequence reads: CSAPSGRGGYNEQFF. DNA of the CDR3: TGCAGTGCACCTAGCGGGAGAGGGGGGTACAATGAGCAGTTCTTC.

The rearrangement links TRBV3-1 to TRBJ1-2; the match to TRBD1 covers 7 bases. Trimming cost V 4 bases and J 3 bases; bases outside gene matches: 26. The CDR3 extends over 21 amino acids. The germline V gene has CDR1 LGHDT and CDR2 YNNKEL (reference sequence). The CDR3 here is CASSLQDPGIESRDRYYGYTF. The DNA of the CDR3 is TGTGCCAGCAGCCTACAAGATCCCGGGATAGAGTCCCGGGACAGATACTATGGCTACACCTTC.

The table lists this clonotype with a count of one. The J gene is TRBJ2-5, the V gene TRBV6-1; D is possibly TRBD2 (6 bases). Germline V gene data show CDR1 as MNHNS and CDR2 as SASEGT. V lost 1 base to trimming and J lost 5 bases, with 11 bases between them. The CDR3 runs to 14 residues. Here the CDR3 DNA reads TGTGCCAGCAGTGAAGGGCGGGACGTGGAGACCCAGTACTTC. Protein: CASSEGRDVETQYF.

By frequency in the sample, this clonotype is medium-sized. The rearrangement uses TRBV27 and TRBJ1-2; 10 nucleotides agree with TRBD1. Per germline, CDR1 MNHEY and CDR2 SMNVEV (reference sequence). The CDR3 is made up of 13 amino acids. The V segment lost 4 bases and the J segment 4 bases; nucleotides outside the gene matches: 0. The DNA for the CDR3 is TGTGCCAGCAGTTGGACAGGGGGCTATGGCTACACCTTC. Translation: CASSWTGGYGYTF.

This clonotype appeared once. The chain employs TRBV6-6 and TRBJ2-2; 7 bases match TRBD2. There are 15 residues in the CDR3. Germline CDR1 MNHNY, CDR2 SVGAGI (reference sequence). J gave up 5 bases and V 4 bases, and 7 bases lay outside the gene matches. The CDR3 DNA reads as TGTGCCAGCAGTTCCCTCGGACTAGTGACCGGGGAGCTGTTTTTT. It encodes CASSSLGLVTGELFF.

This clonotype is labeled medium-sized. The chain uses TRBV4-3 and TRBJ1-1; TRBD1 is a possible D gene (6 bases). CDR1 is LGHNA, CDR2 YSLEER, per germline. This CDR3 spans 13 amino acids. Trimming took 3 bases from V and 6 from J, leaving 11 bases between them. The CDR3 DNA is TGCGCCAGCAGCCACAGGGGTTCCCCTGAAGCTTTCTTT. Translating gives CASSHRGSPEAFF.

The chain carries TRBV7-9 and TRBJ2-7; no clear D gene. V lost 4 bases to trimming and J lost 7 bases, with 8 bases between them. The CDR3 is made up of 11 amino acids. Germline CDR1 SEHNR, CDR2 FQNEAQ (reference sequence). CDR3 amino acids: CASSSKWEQYF. The CDR3 bases are TGTGCCAGCAGCTCCAAGTGGGAGCAGTACTTC.

This rearrangement joins TRBV12-3 or TRBV12-4 to TRBJ1-4, with D uncertain. CDR3 length: 14 residues. Trimming took off 6 bases at V and 8 bases at J, with 16 bases between the two ends. CDR3 sequence (DNA): TGTGCCAGCAGCCAAATAATGACCGACGAAAAACTGTTTTTT. It translates to CASSQIMTDEKLFF.

This clonotype was seen only a few times. V and J are TRBV27 and TRBJ2-7; 9 bases are shared with TRBD1. CDR1 is MNHEY and CDR2 is SMNVEV in the germline V gene (reference sequence). The CDR3 extends over 17 amino acids. V trimming: 5 bases; J trimming: 0 bases; junction bases outside the gene matches: 11. CDR3 nucleotides: TGTGCCAGCAGTCTCCAGCGTACAGGGGGCGCCTCCTACGAGCAGTACTTC. It encodes CASSLQRTGGASYEQYF.

In its sample, this clonotype was seen a few times. The chain recombines TRBV4-3 with TRBJ1-2, with 12 bases that match TRBD1. The CDR3 covers 15 residues. V dropped 0 bases and J dropped 8; count of bases not matched to a gene: 4. Germline CDR1 reads LGHNA; CDR2 reads YSLEER. The CDR3 spells CASSQDGTGGVGYTF. The CDR3 region has the DNA TGCGCCAGCAGCCAAGATGGGACAGGGGGCGTAGGCTACACCTTC.

This clonotype is labeled medium-sized (0.01 to 0.1%). The rearrangement links TRBV15 to TRBJ1-4; possible D gene TRBD1, 5 bases. From germline, CDR1 is LNHNV and CDR2 YYDKDF (reference sequence). CDR3 length: 15 amino acids. V shed 2 bases and J shed 5 bases, with 12 bases lying between them. In DNA, the CDR3 is TGTGCCACCAGCAGATCGGGCGAGGGGAATGAAAAACTGTTTTTT. Translated, it gives CATSRSGEGNEKLFF.

The rearrangement joins TRBV7-9 to TRBJ2-3, with D possibly being TRBD2 (6 bases). Germline values: CDR1 SEHNR, CDR2 FQNEAQ (reference sequence). CDR3 size: 16 residues. V was pared by 1 base and J by 1 base, with 12 bases between. The CDR3 DNA sequence: TGTGCCAGCAGCTTAGTGGGCGGGGCGCGCACAGATACGCAGTATTTT. Translating gives CASSLVGGARTDTQYF.

This clonotype was found a few times. The rearrangement links TRBV12-3 or TRBV12-4 to TRBJ1-1; 10 nucleotides align to TRBD1. The CDR3 is 16 amino acids. The V and J ends lost 1 base and 9 bases, in that order; junction bases with no gene match: 11. CDR3 bases: TGTGCCAGCAGTTTAGAGGGAATCGACAGGGGGCGGAAAGCTTTCTTT. It encodes CASSLEGIDRGRKAFF.

The chain recombines TRBV6-2 or TRBV6-3 with TRBJ2-1, with D perhaps matching TRBD1 or TRBD2 (5 bases each). In germline, CDR1 is MNHEY, CDR2 SVGEGT. V lost 2 bases and J 6 bases, leaving 8 bases between the germline ends. There are 13 residues in the CDR3. The CDR3 region has the DNA TGTGCCAGCAGTTACCGGGACCGCAATGAGCAGTTCTTC. Its protein is CASSYRDRNEQFF.

The chain employs TRBV5-1 and TRBJ2-3; 8 bases agree with TRBD1. Germline V gene lookup returns CDR1 SGHRS and CDR2 YFSETQ. Trimming at V came to 0 bases and at J to 5 bases, leaving 8 bases not matched to a gene. CDR3 size: 16 residues. The DNA for the CDR3 is TGCGCCAGCAGCTTGGCCGAGACAGGGGTAGGAGATACGCAGTATTTT. It yields the protein CASSLAETGVGDTQYF.

The sample holds one count of this clonotype. The chain employs TRBV14 and TRBJ2-7; D may match TRBD1 or TRBD2 (6 bases each). The germline gives CDR1 SGHDN, CDR2 FVKESK. This CDR3 spans 13 amino acids. Trimming took off 1 base at V and 7 bases at J, with 11 bases between the two ends. The CDR3 is CASSQVGGSEQYF. Here the CDR3 DNA reads TGTGCCAGCAGCCAAGTAGGGGGGAGTGAGCAGTACTTC.

By share, this clonotype ranks as large. The chain employs TRBV7-8 and TRBJ2-7, with D possibly being TRBD1 or TRBD2 (5 bases each). Trimming removed 1 base from V and 6 bases from J, with 13 bases in between. The germline V gene encodes CDR1 SGHVS and CDR2 FQNEAQ. The CDR3 is made up of 14 amino acids. The CDR3 region has the DNA TGTGCCAGCAGCTTAGTGAGGGACGGGCGCGAGCAGTACTTC. It translates to CASSLVRDGREQYF.

The rearrangement links TRBV7-8 to TRBJ2-2; 14 bases are a match to TRBD2. The CDR3 is made up of 20 amino acids. Germline V gene sequence: CDR1 SGHVS, CDR2 FQNEAQ. V lost 7 bases, J lost 2 bases, and 15 bases stayed unmatched. The CDR3 reads CASTIHMGLAGATNTGELFF. The CDR3 DNA sequence: TGTGCCAGCACAATACATATGGGACTAGCGGGGGCCACCAACACCGGGGAGCTGTTTTTT.

The genes are TRBV15 and TRBJ2-7, with D hard to call. The V gene lost 4 bases and the J gene lost 4 bases, with 11 bases spanning the gap. The CDR3 has 13 amino acids. Looked up from germline, CDR1 is LNHNV and CDR2 is YYDKDF (reference sequence). The CDR3 protein is CATSKEAAYEQYF. The DNA for the CDR3 is TGTGCCACCAGCAAAGAGGCGGCTTACGAGCAGTACTTC.

This clonotype showed up just a few times. V and J are TRBV2 and TRBJ2-7; D may be TRBD2 (6 bases). The CDR3 consists of 12 residues. Germline CDR1 is SNHLY and CDR2 is FYNNEI. Trimming pared 4 bases from V and 6 bases from J, leaving 10 bases between. Here the CDR3 reads CASSGDSGEQYF. CDR3 in DNA: TGTGCCAGCAGTGGGGATAGCGGCGAGCAGTACTTC.

The chain carries TRBV2 and TRBJ2-2; D ambiguous. V was shortened by 3 bases and J by 0 bases, with 8 bases between the two germline ends. This CDR3 is 15 amino acids long. Germline CDR1 and CDR2: SNHLY and FYNNEI. The chain's CDR3 is CASSDLTPNTGELFF. CDR3 sequence (DNA): TGTGCCAGCAGTGATTTGACTCCGAACACCGGGGAGCTGTTTTTT. Variable domain in full (rest from reference TRBV2 and TRBJ2-2): EPEVTQTPSHQVTQMGQEVILRCVPISNHLYFYWYRQILGQKVEFLVSFYNNEISEKSEIFDDQFSVERPDGSNFTLKIRSTKLEDSAMYFCASSDLTPNTGELFFGEGSRLTVL.

The chain is built from TRBV12-3 or TRBV12-4 and TRBJ2-5; no definite D call. This CDR3 is 14 amino acids long. Trimming left V 3 bases short and J 5 bases short, with 13 bases between. The DNA of the CDR3 is TGTGCCAGCAGTTTGGGCGTGGGAAGCGAGACCCAGTACTTC. Translated, it gives CASSLGVGSETQYF.

V gene TRBV20-1 combines with J gene TRBJ1-1; the D is unclear. The CDR3 has 14 residues. The germline V gene has CDR1 DFQATT and CDR2 SNEGSKA (reference sequence). V lost 0 bases and J lost 1, with 9 bases in between. CDR3 sequence: CSAREAQTNTEAFF. Written as DNA, the CDR3 is TGCAGTGCTAGAGAAGCGCAAACGAACACTGAAGCTTTCTTT.